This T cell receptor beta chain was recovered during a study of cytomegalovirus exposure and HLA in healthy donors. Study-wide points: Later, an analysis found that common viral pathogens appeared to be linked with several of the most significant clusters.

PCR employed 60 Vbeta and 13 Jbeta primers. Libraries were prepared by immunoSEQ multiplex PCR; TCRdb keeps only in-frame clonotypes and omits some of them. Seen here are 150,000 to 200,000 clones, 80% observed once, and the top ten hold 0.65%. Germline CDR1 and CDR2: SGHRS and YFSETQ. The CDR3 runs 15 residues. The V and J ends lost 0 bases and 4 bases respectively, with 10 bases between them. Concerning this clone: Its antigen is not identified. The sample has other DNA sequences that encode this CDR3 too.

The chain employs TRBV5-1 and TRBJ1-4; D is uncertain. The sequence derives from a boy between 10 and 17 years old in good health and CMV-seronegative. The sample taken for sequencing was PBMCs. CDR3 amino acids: CASSLAGQSNEKLFF. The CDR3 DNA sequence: TGCGCCAGCAGCTTGGCTGGGCAGAGTAATGAAAAACTGTTTTTT. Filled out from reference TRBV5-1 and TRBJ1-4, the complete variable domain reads KAGVTQTPRYLIKTRGQQVTLSCSPISGHRSVSWYQQTPGQGLQFLFEYFSETQRNKGNFPGRFSGRQFSNSRSEMNVSTLELGDSALYLCASSLAGQSNEKLFFGSGTQLSVL.